A selection of T cell receptor beta chains follows, all from one sample in a study of shared clonotypes between healthy human individuals. The table came from immunoSEQ multiplex PCR; TCRdb's copy has only in-frame clones and leaves some out. The sample includes a few million clones, just over 90% seen only once; the top ten take approximately 0.4%. What was sequenced was naive CD4+ T cells from PBMCs. These receptors came from a man between 18 and 35 years old in good health. Some clones in this sample may be carry-over from other donors' samples. CDR3s include the opening cysteine and the closing phenylalanine or tryptophan. A D gene is named only where the DNA matches it firmly.

v_call	d_call	j_call	cdr3_nt	cdr3_aa
TRBV7-9	NA	TRBJ1-1	TGTGCCAGCAGCTTATCGACGGTGGGTTTCACTGAAGCTTTCTTT	CASSLSTVGFTEAFF
TRBV5-1	TRBD2	TRBJ2-7	TGCGCCAGCAGCTGGGCACTAGCGGGAGACTCCTACGAGCAGTACTTC	CASSWALAGDSYEQYF
TRBV28	NA	TRBJ1-1	TGTGCCAGCAGTTTACACGTCCGGGGAGCTTTCTTT	CASSLHVRGAFF
TRBV7-2	NA	TRBJ2-2	TGTGCCAGCAGATTGACAGGATCCGGGGAGCTGTTTTTT	CASRLTGSGELFF
TRBV28	NA	TRBJ1-2	TGTGCCAGCAGCCCCGGGGCAGTGGGCTACACCTTC	CASSPGAVGYTF
TRBV5-1	NA	TRBJ1-1	TGCGCCAGCAGCCCCAGTGAGTATGGGTGGAACACTGAAGCTTTCTTT	CASSPSEYGWNTEAFF
TRBV7-8	NA	TRBJ1-1	TGTGCCAGCAGCTCAAGGGGAGGGGCCGGGAACACTGAAGCTTTCTTT	CASSSRGGAGNTEAFF
TRBV28	NA	TRBJ2-2	TGTGCCAGCAGCGAGGAGGGGGAGCTGTTTTTT	CASSEEGELFF
TRBV11-2	TRBD1	TRBJ2-7	TGTGCCAGCAGCTTAGTCCCAGGGGGCTTATCCGAGCAGTACTTC	CASSLVPGGLSEQYF
TRBV6-5	NA	TRBJ2-1	TGTGCCAGCAGTTACTCGTTCTCGGACAATGAGCAGTTCTTC	CASSYSFSDNEQFF
TRBV7-9	NA	TRBJ2-5	TGTGCCAGCAGCCCAGGGACCCGGGAGACCCAGTACTTC	CASSPGTRETQYF
TRBV11-3	NA	TRBJ2-7	TGTGCCAGCAGGACTAGGGGTTACGAGCAGTACTTC	CASRTRGYEQYF
TRBV5-1	NA	TRBJ2-5	TGCGCCAGCAGCTTGGCACAGGGTCTCGAGACCCAGTACTTC	CASSLAQGLETQYF
TRBV5-1	NA	TRBJ2-7	TGCGCCAGCAGCTTGGCAGGAAGACCCTACGAGCAGTACTTC	CASSLAGRPYEQYF
TRBV20-1	NA	TRBJ1-2	TGCAGTGCATATATTAACTATGGCTACACCTTC	CSAYINYGYTF
TRBV29-1	NA	TRBJ2-3	TGCAGCGTTGACACCCGGGGGTCAGATACGCAGTATTTT	CSVDTRGSDTQYF
TRBV6-6	NA	TRBJ1-4	TGTGCCAGCAGTCCGGGGCCAGCTTTCGAAAAACTGTTTTTT	CASSPGPAFEKLFF
TRBV18	NA	TRBJ2-7	TGTGCCAGCTCACTCCGACAGGTCTCAGCGGGCCACGAGCAGTACTTC	CASSLRQVSAGHEQYF
TRBV5-8	TRBD1	TRBJ1-3	TGTGCCAGCAGATGGGACAGGGTGGTCGCCTACTCTGGAAACACCATATATTTT	CASRWDRVVAYSGNTIYF
TRBV6-1	NA	TRBJ1-2	TGTGCCAGCAGTGGAGCCTACTATGGCTACACCTTC	CASSGAYYGYTF
TRBV6-1	TRBD2	TRBJ2-7	TGTGCCAGCAATCAAGCGGGATATACCTACGAGCAGTACTTC	CASNQAGYTYEQYF
TRBV5-4	TRBD1	TRBJ1-4	TGTGCCAGCAGCGACGGACAGGGCATTCGCCCTAATGAAAAACTGTTTTTT	CASSDGQGIRPNEKLFF
TRBV6-5	NA	TRBJ2-3	TGTGCCAGCAGTTACAGACGCACAGATACGCAGTATTTT	CASSYRRTDTQYF
TRBV7-2	NA	TRBJ1-5	TGTGCCAGCAGCTTACTCGAGGGTTATCAGCCCCAGCATTTT	CASSLLEGYQPQHF
TRBV27	TRBD2	TRBJ2-7	TGTGCCAGCAGACGGACTAGCGAGAACTACGAGCAGTACTTC	CASRRTSENYEQYF
TRBV2	NA	TRBJ2-5	TGTGCCAGCAGTGTTAACAGACAAGAGACCCAGTACTTC	CASSVNRQETQYF
TRBV4-3	TRBD1	TRBJ2-3	TGCGCCAGCAGCCTCCAGACAGGGCCCGATACGCAGTATTTT	CASSLQTGPDTQYF
TRBV11-2	NA	TRBJ1-1	TGTGCCAGCAGCCCGTGGACCGGGGCGGATATCACTGAAGCTTTCTTT	CASSPWTGADITEAFF
TRBV28	NA	TRBJ1-1	TGTGCCAGCATTCCCTCAATGAACACTGAAGCTTTCTTT	CASIPSMNTEAFF
TRBV11-1	NA	TRBJ2-3	TGTGCCAGCAGCTTAGGGCTAGCTAGGTTCACAGATACGCAGTATTTT	CASSLGLARFTDTQYF
TRBV11-1	TRBD2	TRBJ2-5	TGTGCCAGCAGCTCGGGACTAGCGGAGCGCACCCAGTACTTC	CASSSGLAERTQYF
TRBV19	NA	TRBJ1-2	TGTGCCAGTAGTATTCGTGGACCTGGCTATGGCTACACCTTC	CASSIRGPGYGYTF
TRBV28	TRBD2	TRBJ2-1	TGTGCCAGCGGGGGGACTAGCTATCCCAATGAGCAGTTCTTC	CASGGTSYPNEQFF
TRBV5-1	NA	TRBJ2-2	TGCGCCAGCAGCTCAATAGCGGGACAGGCCACCGGGGAGCTGTTTTTT	CASSSIAGQATGELFF
TRBV19	NA	TRBJ2-7	TGTGCCAGTAGCTCCAAGCGACTCTCCTACGAGCAGTACTTC	CASSSKRLSYEQYF
TRBV5-6	NA	TRBJ2-3	TGTGCCAGCAGCTTGATCAATCGACTGCACACAGATACGCAGTATTTT	CASSLINRLHTDTQYF
TRBV28	NA	TRBJ1-2	TGTGCCAGCAGTTTATTCGCGGGAGGCTACACCTTC	CASSLFAGGYTF
TRBV25-1	NA	TRBJ2-2	TGTGCCAGCAGTGACCAAAGGGACACCATGAACACCGGGGAGCTGTTTTTT	CASSDQRDTMNTGELFF
TRBV5-1	TRBD2	TRBJ2-1	TGCGCCAGCAGCTTGAAAGGGGGGACTAGCGGGATGGTCTACAATGAGCAGTTCTTC	CASSLKGGTSGMVYNEQFF
TRBV7-2	NA	TRBJ1-3	TGTGCCAGCAGCTTTCGGGACGGTGGAAACACCATATATTTT	CASSFRDGGNTIYF
TRBV30	NA	TRBJ2-7	TGTGCCTGGAGTGTCTCGAGGGAGGGGGCCTACGAGCAGTACTTC	CAWSVSREGAYEQYF
TRBV5-1	TRBD2	TRBJ2-1	TGCGCCAGCAGCCAGGGACTAGCGGGAGTGAGTGAGCAGTTCTTC	CASSQGLAGVSEQFF
TRBV28	NA	TRBJ2-7	TGTGCCAGCAGTTCCCCAGGATCATACCCCTACGAGCAGTACTTC	CASSSPGSYPYEQYF